The 6 T cell receptor beta chains below come from one sample, sequenced in a study of molecular identifiers for immune sequencing clone quantification. TCRdb re-called the PCR reads with MiXCR, one entry per CDR3 protein. Of about 640,000 distinct CDR3 sequences in the sample, 20% were seen once. Sequenced input: naive CD8+ T cells from blood, with Jurkat cell RNA spiked in. As to subset: FACS-sorted CD8+CD4-CCR7+CD45RA+ naive T cells. The receptors shown here come from a human donor in good health. Some libraries in this study had Jurkat cell RNA spiked in.

In this sample, this clonotype turned up many times. This rearrangement joins TRBV27 to TRBJ1-5; D is perhaps TRBD1 (5 bases). Trimming cost V 4 bases and J 6 bases, with 10 bases left between them. Germline CDR1 and CDR2: MNHEY and SMNVEV (reference sequence). This CDR3 has 13 amino acids. CDR3 protein: CASSWGGGQPQHF. The CDR3 bases are TGTGCCAGCAGTTGGGGGGGAGGTCAGCCCCAGCATTTT.

This clonotype was seen only a few times. A much more abundant neighbour one base away suggests this may be a read error. The rearrangement uses TRBV12-3 or TRBV12-4 and TRBJ1-4, with a possible D match to TRBD1 (6 bases). The V and J ends lost 2 bases and 5 bases respectively, with 18 bases between them. The CDR3 is made up of 17 amino acids. The CDR3 nucleotides read TGTGCCAGCAGTTTATCACGGGGAGCAGGGGAGAATGAAAAACTGTTTTTT. Translating it yields CASSLSRGAGENEKLFF.

To note about this clonotype: A junction boundary mismatches the germline segment, possibly from a read error. The chain combines TRBV7-9 with TRBJ2-2; 9 bases fit TRBD2. CDR1 is SEHNR and CDR2 is FQNEAQ in the germline V gene (reference sequence). The CDR3 length is 16 residues. CDR3 DNA sequence: TGTGTCAGCAGTCCCGCTAGCGGGAAAAGGGCCGGGGAGCTGTTTTTT. It codes for CVSSPASGKRAGELFF.

This chain connects TRBV12-3 or TRBV12-4 to TRBJ1-2; 9 nucleotides agree with TRBD1. V lost 5 bases to trimming and J lost 8 bases; unmatched junction nucleotides: 15. The CDR3 totals 16 residues. Here the CDR3 DNA reads TGTGCCAGCAGTCTCAGGGACAGGGCTCCTTCTATGGGCTACACCTTC. This codes for CASSLRDRAPSMGYTF.

This chain joins TRBV2 and TRBJ2-7, with 8 bases fitting TRBD2. V lost 3 bases and J lost 7; bases outside the gene matches: 11. The CDR3 sequence is 15 residues long. CDR1 is SNHLY, CDR2 FYNNEI, per germline. The DNA for the CDR3 is TGTGCCAGCAGTGATTTTTCGGGAGGGCCTGGAGAGCAGTACTTC. Translation gives CASSDFSGGPGEQYF.

In this sample, this clonotype turned up many times. The chain joins TRBV6-2 or TRBV6-3 to TRBJ1-2; D may be TRBD1 (5 bases). The CDR3 contains 14 residues. Trimming removed 2 bases from V and 7 bases from J, with 14 bases in between. Germline CDR1 reads MNHEY; CDR2 reads SVGEGT. The CDR3 region has the DNA TGTGCCAGCAGTTACGCGGGACTCCCCTTTGGCTACACCTTC. Its protein product is CASSYAGLPFGYTF.